This TCR beta chain was retrieved from a study of T cells after yellow fever vaccination. Findings and caveats of the study: CD4 and CD8 compartments shared a small share of clonotypes.

The CDR3 runs 13 residues. Germline V gives CDR1 LGHNA, CDR2 YSLEER. V lost 4 bases to trimming and J lost 11 bases, with 17 bases between them. Ten or more counts support this clonotype. What it binds is not known. Using its own MiXCR run on the 5' RACE reads, TCRdb lists one record per CDR3 protein. This table holds around 120,000 distinct CDR3 sequences, 7.2% found once. The chain uses TRBV4-3 and TRBJ1-1; D perhaps matches TRBD1 (5 bases). The receptor's source is a man younger than 30 who received the YFV17D yellow fever vaccine. Here the sequenced sample was CD4+ T cells sorted from PBMCs, taken around 45 days after the first yellow fever vaccination. In nucleotides, the CDR3 is TGCGCCAGCAGCCCAGACCAGGGACTGCGCGCTTTCTTT. Protein sequence: CASSPDQGLRAFF.